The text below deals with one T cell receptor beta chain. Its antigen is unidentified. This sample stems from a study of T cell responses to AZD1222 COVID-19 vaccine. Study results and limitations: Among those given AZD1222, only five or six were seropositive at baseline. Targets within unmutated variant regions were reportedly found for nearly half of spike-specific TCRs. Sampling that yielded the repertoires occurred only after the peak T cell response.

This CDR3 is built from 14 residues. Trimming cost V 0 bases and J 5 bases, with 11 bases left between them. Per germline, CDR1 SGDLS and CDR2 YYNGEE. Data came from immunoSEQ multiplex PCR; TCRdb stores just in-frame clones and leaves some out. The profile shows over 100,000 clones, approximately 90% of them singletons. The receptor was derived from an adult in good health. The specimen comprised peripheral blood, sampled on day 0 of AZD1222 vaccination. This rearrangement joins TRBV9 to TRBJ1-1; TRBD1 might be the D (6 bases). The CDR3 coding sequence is TGTGCCAGCAGCGTAGACGGGGGCGGAACTGAAGCTTTCTTT. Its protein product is CASSVDGGGTEAFF.